Presented here are 16 T cell receptor beta chains from one specimen sequenced in a study of blood T cell repertoires in COVID-19. Assay: immunoSEQ multiplex PCR; the TCRdb copy retains only in-frame clones and omits some. The sample records more than 350,000 clones, roughly nine tenths being singletons. Sequencing was carried out using peripheral blood. Receptors originate from a woman under 40 with COVID-19, enrolled during active disease.

The chain is built from TRBV27 and TRBJ1-2; 8 bases align to TRBD1. This CDR3 is 13 amino acids long. The junction had 9 bases not matched to a gene; V was cut back by 8 bases and J by 7 bases. Germline values: CDR1 MNHEY, CDR2 SMNVEV (reference sequence). CDR3 sequence: CASPDRGKGGYTF. For the CDR3, the DNA is TGTGCCAGCCCAGACAGGGGAAAGGGTGGCTACACCTTC.

The chain is built from TRBV6-2 or TRBV6-3 and TRBJ2-7, with 9 positions matching TRBD1. V shed 5 bases, J shed 2 bases, and the junction held 4 bases outside the gene matches. This CDR3 comprises 14 residues. Looked up from germline, CDR1 is MNHEY and CDR2 is SVGEGT. Written as DNA, the CDR3 is TGTGCCAGCAGTCTCCGGGACAGGGCCTACGAGCAGTACTTC. Translation: CASSLRDRAYEQYF.

The chain has TRBV12-3 or TRBV12-4 and TRBJ1-2; D uncertain. This CDR3 has 13 residues. Trimming pared 10 bases from V and 6 bases from J, leaving 18 bases between. CDR3 amino acids: CATERTMGNGYTF. The CDR3 DNA is TGTGCCACCGAGAGGACTATGGGTAATGGCTACACCTTC.

The chain is built from TRBV27 and TRBJ2-7; 7 positions match TRBD1. The CDR3 loop spans 16 amino acids. Germline values: CDR1 MNHEY, CDR2 SMNVEV (reference sequence). The junction had 14 bases not matched to a gene; V was cut back by 5 bases and J by 4 bases. CDR3: CASSPSLDRVVYEQYV. The CDR3 DNA sequence: TGTGCCAGCAGTCCCTCATTAGACAGGGTGGTTTACGAGCAGTACGTC.

The rearrangement links TRBV27 to TRBJ1-4; the match to TRBD1 covers 9 bases. V shed 6 bases, J shed 7 bases, and the junction held 6 bases outside the gene matches. The CDR3 sequence is 14 residues long. Germline V gives CDR1 MNHEY, CDR2 SMNVEV (reference sequence). The CDR3 here is CASRRTGAIEKLFF. For the CDR3, the DNA is TGTGCCAGCAGGCGGACAGGGGCAATTGAAAAACTGTTTTTT.

The chain employs TRBV4-3 and TRBJ1-2, with 8 bases identical to TRBD1. The J segment lost 7 bases and the V segment lost 0 bases, leaving 7 bases of the junction unmatched. The germline gives CDR1 LGHNA, CDR2 YSLEER. This CDR3 region has 15 residues. In nucleotides, the CDR3 is TGCGCCAGCAGCCAAGATTACGCAGGGGGCTTTGGCTACACCTTC. This codes for CASSQDYAGGFGYTF.

CDR3 coding DNA: TGTGCCAGCAGTCCCCGGACAGGGGCCTACGAGCAGTACGTC. Encoded protein: CASSPRTGAYEQYV. This rearrangement joins TRBV27 to TRBJ2-7; TRBD1 matches at 9 bases. J gave up 2 bases and V 5 bases, and 4 bases lay outside the gene matches. Germline CDR1 reads MNHEY; CDR2 reads SMNVEV (reference sequence). The CDR3 contains 14 residues.

This clone was recorded a few times. The genes are TRBV19 and TRBJ2-2; 7 nucleotides line up with TRBD2. The CDR3 totals 16 residues. Germline CDR1 LNHDA, CDR2 SQIVND (reference sequence). V trimming: 5 bases; J trimming: 6 bases; junction bases outside the gene matches: 12. In DNA form, the CDR3 reads TGTGCCAGTAGTTCACCCGGGACTAAGTGGGCCGGGGAGCTGTTTTTT. Protein sequence: CASSSPGTKWAGELFF.

In its sample, this clone was seen once. V usage is TRBV10-1 and J usage is TRBJ1-2, with D unclear. CDR1 and CDR2 (germline): WNHNN, SYGVQD (reference sequence). The CDR3 is made up of 13 amino acids. The V end was cut by 3 bases, the J end by 4 bases, with 9 bases between. The CDR3 coding sequence is TGCGCCAGCAGTGAAGCGGAGGGCTATGGCTACACCTTC. Its translation: CASSEAEGYGYTF.

The chain recombines TRBV3-1 (or the pseudogene TRBV3-2) with TRBJ2-1, with 11 bases identical to TRBD1. The CDR3 is 17 residues long. V shed 1 base, J shed 4 bases, and the junction held 6 bases outside the gene matches. The germline V gene encodes CDR1 LGHDT and CDR2 YNNKEL (reference sequence). The CDR3, as DNA: TGTGCCAGCAGCCAAGGGGCCGGGACAGGGGGTTACAATGAGCAGTTCTTC. Translating gives CASSQGAGTGGYNEQFF.

In regard to this clone: Distinct nucleotide sequences in the sample also encode this CDR3. The chain employs TRBV6-2 or TRBV6-3 and TRBJ2-1; 12 nucleotides line up with TRBD2. Germline V lookup: CDR1 MNHEY, CDR2 SVGEGT. CDR3 length: 15 amino acids. The V gene end was trimmed by 2 bases and the J gene end by 6 bases; junction bases not matched to a gene: 2. For the CDR3, the DNA is TGTGCCAGCAGTTACCCTAGCGGGAGGGCCAATGAGCAGTTCTTC. Protein: CASSYPSGRANEQFF.

The chain has TRBV7-6 and TRBJ2-3, with 11 nucleotides matching TRBD2. V lost 4 bases, J lost 2 bases, and 5 bases stayed unmatched. Per germline, CDR1 SGHVS and CDR2 FNYEAQ. CDR3 length: 16 amino acids. CDR3 DNA: TGTGCCAGCAGCTCCGGGACTAGCGGAAACACAGATACGCAGTATTTT. Its protein product is CASSSGTSGNTDTQYF.

CDR3 protein: CASSQENGAKNIQYF. The CDR3 nucleotides are TGCGCCAGCAGCCAAGAGAACGGAGCCAAAAACATTCAGTACTTC. The V gene is TRBV4-1, the J gene TRBJ2-4; no definite D call. Germline V CDR1 and CDR2: MGHRA, YSYEKL. The CDR3 consists of 15 residues. The V end lost 0 bases, the J end lost 0 bases, and 6 bases lay between the germline ends.

The rearrangement uses TRBV7-8 and TRBJ2-1; TRBD2 is a possible D gene (5 bases). Germline loops: CDR1 SGHVS, CDR2 FQNEAQ. V shed 2 bases and J shed 9 bases, with 8 bases lying between them. This CDR3 comprises 12 residues. The CDR3 DNA reads TGTGCCAGCAGCTTAACCCGGGGTGAGCAGTTCTTC. Translated, it gives CASSLTRGEQFF. The full variable domain, rest sourced from reference TRBV7-8 and TRBJ2-1, is GAGVSQSPRYKVAKRGQDVALRCDPISGHVSLFWYQQALGQGPEFLTYFQNEAQLDKSGLPSDRFFAERPEGSVSTLKIQRTQQEDSAVYLCASSLTRGEQFFGPGTRLTVL.

A note on this clone: Within the sample, other DNA sequences also encode this same CDR3. Here the CDR3 reads CASSSGQDYGYTF. Written as DNA, the CDR3 is TGTGCCAGCAGCTCCGGACAGGACTATGGCTACACCTTC. V is TRBV27 and J is TRBJ1-2; 7 nucleotides agree with TRBD1. V lost 6 bases, J lost 3 bases, and 4 bases stayed unmatched. CDR3 length equals 13 residues. Germline V CDR1 and CDR2: MNHEY, SMNVEV (reference sequence).

This clone has only one observation. This chain links TRBV11-2 with TRBJ2-2; maybe TRBD1 (5 bases). The CDR3 totals 15 residues. The V end was cut by 0 bases, the J end by 1 base, with 6 bases between. CDR1 is SGHAT and CDR2 is FQNNGV in the germline V gene. The CDR3 protein is CASSLDRGNTGELFF. The CDR3 DNA is TGTGCCAGCAGCTTAGATAGGGGGAACACCGGGGAGCTGTTTTTT. The full variable domain, in which reference TRBV11-2 and TRBJ2-2 provide the parts outside the CDR3, is EAGVAQSPRYKIIEKRQSVAFWCNPISGHATLYWYQQILGQGPKLLIQFQNNGVVDDSQLPKDRFSAERLKGVDSTLKIQPAKLEDSAVYLCASSLDRGNTGELFFGEGSRLTVL.